The TCR beta chain under discussion was sequenced for a study of OX40 agonist ivuxolimab in advanced cancers. Whole-study context: Participants averaged approximately 61 years of age (range about 23 to 90) and were around 80% male.

The repertoire was sequenced with immunoSEQ multiplex PCR; TCRdb's copy has only in-frame clones and lacks some. Counted here are roughly 60,000 clones, 86% occurring once; the ten biggest clones make up 2.6%. General study points: Relative to CD4+ cells, CD8+ T cells on average had more expanded clones. Low normalized T-cell clonal expansion was also seen in some nonresponders.

CDR1 is SGHDN, CDR2 FVKESK, per germline. Trimming cost V 1 base and J 7 bases, with 16 bases left between them. This CDR3 is built from 15 residues. Worth noting for this clone: Its antigen is still unknown.

This TCR came from an adult with an advanced solid tumor such as melanoma, head and neck, liver or kidney cancer. The rearrangement links TRBV14 to TRBJ1-1, with D unclear. This sample comprised CD4+ or CD8+ T cells sorted from blood, obtained in a trial of the OX40 agonist ivuxolimab. CDR3 loop: CASSQGGLGLDEAFF. CDR3 nucleotide sequence: TGTGCCAGCAGCCAAGGTGGGCTAGGGCTCGATGAAGCTTTCTTT.